Shown below are 10 T cell receptor beta chains from a single sample sequenced in a study of blood T cell repertoires in COVID-19. Profiled with immunoSEQ multiplex PCR; TCRdb holds only in-frame clones, not every one. This sample has approximately 150,000 clones; approximately 78% occur once, and the top ten carry roughly 15%. The sequenced sample consisted of peripheral blood. These receptors originate from a human donor with acute or convalescent COVID-19. The donor label of this sample is uncertain.

The chain combines TRBV2 with TRBJ1-6; no definite D call. The germline V and J ends were trimmed by 7 bases and 10 bases, with 14 bases remaining between them. This CDR3 comprises 13 residues. CDR1 and CDR2 from the germline V gene are SNHLY and FYNNEI. CDR3 nucleotide sequence: TGTGCCAGCAACGTTGAGGGCAGATCACCCCTCCACTTT. Translated: CASNVEGRSPLHF.

The rearrangement links TRBV7-2 to TRBJ1-4; D is unclear. V lost 3 bases, J lost 8 bases, and 16 bases lay in between. The CDR3 covers 15 residues. Germline values: CDR1 SGHTA, CDR2 FQGNSA. CDR3 amino acids: CASSFKGPGGEKLFF. DNA of the CDR3: TGTGCCAGCAGCTTTAAAGGACCTGGAGGGGAAAAACTGTTTTTT.

The rearrangement joins TRBV7-2 to TRBJ1-2; 8 nucleotides line up with TRBD1. Germline-derived CDR1 and CDR2 are SGHTA and FQGNSA. V lost 1 base to trimming and J lost 7 bases; unmatched junction nucleotides: 8. This CDR3 has 15 residues. Here the CDR3 DNA reads TGTGCCAGCAGCTTAGAGGCAGGGGGCGGACGTGGCTACACCTTC. This sequence encodes CASSLEAGGGRGYTF.

The chain uses TRBV6-6 and TRBJ1-5, with D unresolved. Trimming removed 4 bases from V and 0 bases from J, with 13 bases in between. Per germline, CDR1 MNHNY and CDR2 SVGAGI (reference sequence). This CDR3 region has 16 residues. The CDR3 sequence: CASSSGIGSSNQPQHF. The CDR3, as DNA: TGTGCCAGCAGTTCCGGGATAGGCAGTAGCAATCAGCCCCAGCATTTT.

This clone was seen more than once but under ten times. The rearrangement uses TRBV11-2 and TRBJ2-7; D might be TRBD2 (5 bases). The CDR3 consists of 16 residues. V dropped 1 base and J dropped 3 bases, with 16 bases sitting between them. Germline CDR1 reads SGHAT; CDR2 reads FQNNGV. The CDR3 DNA follows: TGTGCCAGCAGCTTAGGGGCGCGAGCGGCGATCTACGAGCAGTACTTC. Residues: CASSLGARAAIYEQYF.

DNA of the CDR3: TGTGCCAGCAGCCAAGTTAGACAGAACACCGGGGAGCTGTTTTTT. Amino acids: CASSQVRQNTGELFF. The rearrangement joins TRBV14 to TRBJ2-2, with D uncertain. Trimming left V 1 base short and J 1 base short, with 7 bases between. The CDR3 has 15 residues. In germline, CDR1 is SGHDN, CDR2 FVKESK.

The rearrangement links TRBV7-9 to TRBJ1-4; D ambiguous. CDR1 and CDR2 from the germline V gene are SEHNR and FQNEAQ (reference sequence). With 2 bases removed from V and 6 bases from J, the gap between germline ends came to 13 bases. The CDR3 runs to 15 residues. CDR3 sequence: CASSLIYAADEKLFF. CDR3 in DNA: TGTGCCAGCAGCTTAATTTACGCCGCGGATGAAAAACTGTTTTTT.

V and J are TRBV2 and TRBJ2-3; D possibly corresponds to TRBD2 (6 bases). Germline CDR1 reads SNHLY; CDR2 reads FYNNEI. CDR3 length equals 14 residues. V gave up 3 bases and J gave up 5 bases, with 12 bases separating them. CDR3 DNA: TGTGCCAGCAGTGAGGGGATGGGGGGAGATACGCAGTATTTT. It encodes CASSEGMGGDTQYF. Full variable domain (missing parts from reference TRBV2 and TRBJ2-3): EPEVTQTPSHQVTQMGQEVILRCVPISNHLYFYWYRQILGQKVEFLVSFYNNEISEKSEIFDDQFSVERPDGSNFTLKIRSTKLEDSAMYFCASSEGMGGDTQYFGPGTRLTVL.

The V gene is TRBV4-3, the J gene TRBJ2-5; 8 bases match TRBD1. Looked up from germline, CDR1 is LGHNA and CDR2 is YSLEER. The CDR3 loop spans 15 amino acids. The junction had 7 bases not matched to a gene; V was cut back by 3 bases and J by 4 bases. CDR3 coding DNA: TGCGCCAGCAGCCACGAACAGGGGGTGGGAGAGACCCAGTACTTC. Its protein product is CASSHEQGVGETQYF.

In nucleotides, the CDR3 is TGTGCCAGCAGTTACGGCAGGGGATATGGCTACACCTTC. Translation: CASSYGRGYGYTF. V gene TRBV6-2 or TRBV6-3 combines with J gene TRBJ1-2; TRBD1 is a possible D gene (6 bases). The germline V and J ends were trimmed by 2 bases and 5 bases, with 9 bases remaining between them. This CDR3 comprises 13 residues. The V gene's germline CDR1 is MNHEY and CDR2 SVGEGT.